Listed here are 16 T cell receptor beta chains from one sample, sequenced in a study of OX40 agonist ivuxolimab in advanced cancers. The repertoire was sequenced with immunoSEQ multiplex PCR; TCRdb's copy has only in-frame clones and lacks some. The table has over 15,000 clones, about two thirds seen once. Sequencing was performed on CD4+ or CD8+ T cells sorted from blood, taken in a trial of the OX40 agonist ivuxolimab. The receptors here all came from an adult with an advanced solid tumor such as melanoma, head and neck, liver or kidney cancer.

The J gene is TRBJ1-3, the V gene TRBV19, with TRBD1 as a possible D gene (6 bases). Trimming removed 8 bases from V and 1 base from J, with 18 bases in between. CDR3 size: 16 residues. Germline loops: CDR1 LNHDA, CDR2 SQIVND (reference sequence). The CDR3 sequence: CASRTGSLGSGNTIYF. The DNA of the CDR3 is TGTGCCAGTCGAACAGGGTCGTTAGGGTCTGGAAACACCATATATTTT.

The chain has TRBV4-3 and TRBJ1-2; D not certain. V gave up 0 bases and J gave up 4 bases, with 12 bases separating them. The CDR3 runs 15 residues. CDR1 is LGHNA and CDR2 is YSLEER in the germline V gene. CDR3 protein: CASSQERGLIYGYTF. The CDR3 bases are TGCGCCAGCAGCCAAGAACGAGGGCTCATCTATGGCTACACCTTC.

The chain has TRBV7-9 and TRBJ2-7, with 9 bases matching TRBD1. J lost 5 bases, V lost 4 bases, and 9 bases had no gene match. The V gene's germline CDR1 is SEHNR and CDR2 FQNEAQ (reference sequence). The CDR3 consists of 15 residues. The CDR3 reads CASSSAGTGMDEQYF. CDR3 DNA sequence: TGTGCCAGCAGCTCAGCGGGGACAGGGATGGACGAGCAGTACTTC.

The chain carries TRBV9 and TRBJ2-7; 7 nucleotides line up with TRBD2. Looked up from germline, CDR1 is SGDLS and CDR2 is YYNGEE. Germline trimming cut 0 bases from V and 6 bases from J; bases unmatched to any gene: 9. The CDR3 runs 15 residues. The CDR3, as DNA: TGTGCCAGCAGCGTAGATACGACGAGACTAGCCGAGCAGTACTTC. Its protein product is CASSVDTTRLAEQYF.

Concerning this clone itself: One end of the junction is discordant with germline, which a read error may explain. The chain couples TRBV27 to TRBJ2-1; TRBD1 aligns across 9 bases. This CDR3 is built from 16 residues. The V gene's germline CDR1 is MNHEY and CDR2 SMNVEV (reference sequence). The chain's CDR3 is CASSETQGARYSEQFF. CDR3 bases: TGTGCCAGCAGCGAGACACAGGGGGCGCGGTACAGTGAGCAGTTCTTC.

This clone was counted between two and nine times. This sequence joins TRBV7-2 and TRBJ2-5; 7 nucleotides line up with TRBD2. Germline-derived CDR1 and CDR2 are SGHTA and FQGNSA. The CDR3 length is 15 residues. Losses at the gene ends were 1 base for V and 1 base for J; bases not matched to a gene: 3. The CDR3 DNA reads TGTGCCAGCAGCTTAGGTGGCGGGAGCCAAGAGACCCAGTACTTC. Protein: CASSLGGGSQETQYF.

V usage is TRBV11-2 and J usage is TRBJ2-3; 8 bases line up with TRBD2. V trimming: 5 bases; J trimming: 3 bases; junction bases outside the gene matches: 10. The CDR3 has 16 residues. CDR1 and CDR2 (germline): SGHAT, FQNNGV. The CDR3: CASSPLGGEMTDTQYF. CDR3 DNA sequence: TGTGCCAGCAGCCCCCTCGGGGGGGAAATGACAGATACGCAGTATTTT.

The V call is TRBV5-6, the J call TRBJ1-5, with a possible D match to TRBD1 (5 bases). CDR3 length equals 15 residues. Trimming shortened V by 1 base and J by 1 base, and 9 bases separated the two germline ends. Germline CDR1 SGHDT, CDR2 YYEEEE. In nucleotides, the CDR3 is TGTGCCAGCAGCTTGTGGGGGATGAGCAATCAGCCCCAGCATTTT. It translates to CASSLWGMSNQPQHF.

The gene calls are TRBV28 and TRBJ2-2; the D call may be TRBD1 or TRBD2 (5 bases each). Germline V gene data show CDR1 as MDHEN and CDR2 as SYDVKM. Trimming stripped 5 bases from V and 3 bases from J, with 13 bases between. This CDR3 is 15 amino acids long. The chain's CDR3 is CASSRDAFHTGELFF. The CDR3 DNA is TGTGCCAGCAGTCGGGACGCGTTTCACACCGGGGAGCTGTTTTTT.

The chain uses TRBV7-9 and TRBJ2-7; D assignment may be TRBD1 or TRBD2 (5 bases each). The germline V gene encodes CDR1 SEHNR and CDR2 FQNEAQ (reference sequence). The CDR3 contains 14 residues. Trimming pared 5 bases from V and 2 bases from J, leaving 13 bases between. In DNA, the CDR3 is TGTGCCAGCAGCCCACCGGGACGGGCCTACGAGCAGTACTTC. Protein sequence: CASSPPGRAYEQYF.

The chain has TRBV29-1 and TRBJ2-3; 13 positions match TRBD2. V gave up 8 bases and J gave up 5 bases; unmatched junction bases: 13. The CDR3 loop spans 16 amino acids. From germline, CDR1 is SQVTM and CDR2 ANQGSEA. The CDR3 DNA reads TGCAGCTCACAGCAAGGACTAGCGGGAGCCGGAGATACGCAGTATTTT. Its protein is CSSQQGLAGAGDTQYF.

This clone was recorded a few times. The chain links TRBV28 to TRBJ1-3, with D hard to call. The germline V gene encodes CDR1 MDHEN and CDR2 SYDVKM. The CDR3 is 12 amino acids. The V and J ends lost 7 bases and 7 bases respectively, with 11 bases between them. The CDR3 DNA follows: TGTGCCAGCACCGGAACCAGGAACACCATATATTTT. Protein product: CASTGTRNTIYF.

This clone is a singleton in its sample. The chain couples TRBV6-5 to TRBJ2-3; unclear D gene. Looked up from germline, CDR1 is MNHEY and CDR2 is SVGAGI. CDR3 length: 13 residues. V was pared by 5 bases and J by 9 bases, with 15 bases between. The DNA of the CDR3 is TGTGCCAGCAGTGACCCACACTGGCGGACGCAGTATTTT. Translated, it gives CASSDPHWRTQYF.

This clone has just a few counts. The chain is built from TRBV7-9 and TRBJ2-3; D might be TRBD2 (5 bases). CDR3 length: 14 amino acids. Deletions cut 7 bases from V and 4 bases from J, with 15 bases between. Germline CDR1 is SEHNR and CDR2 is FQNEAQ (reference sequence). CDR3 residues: CASIPPRAADTQYF. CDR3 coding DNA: TGTGCCAGCATCCCCCCGAGGGCGGCAGATACGCAGTATTTT.

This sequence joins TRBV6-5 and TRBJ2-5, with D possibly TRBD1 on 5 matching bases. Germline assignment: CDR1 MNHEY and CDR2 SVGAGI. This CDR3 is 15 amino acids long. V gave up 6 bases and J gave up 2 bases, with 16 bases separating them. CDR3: CASRLSGFSQETQYF. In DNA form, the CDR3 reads TGTGCCAGCAGACTTTCAGGGTTTTCACAAGAGACCCAGTACTTC.

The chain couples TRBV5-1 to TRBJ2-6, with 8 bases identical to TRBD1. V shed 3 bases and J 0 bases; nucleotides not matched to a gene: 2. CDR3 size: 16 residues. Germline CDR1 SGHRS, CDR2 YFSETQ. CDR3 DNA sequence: TGCGCCAGCAGCTCGGACAGGGACTCTGGGGCCAACGTCCTGACTTTC. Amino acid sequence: CASSSDRDSGANVLTF.